The next 5 T cell receptor beta chains were all read from a single sample in a study of coeliac disease. The method was immunoSEQ multiplex PCR; TCRdb's version includes in-frame clones alone and lacks a portion of them. The sample shows 7,500 to 9,500 clones, 57% of them seen only once. Sequencing was carried out using intraepithelial lymphocytes from the gut. These receptors were collected from a woman aged 60-75 years with celiac disease.

Here the CDR3 DNA reads TGCGCCAGCAGCTTGGCCCCGGGAGAGGCCGGGGAGCTGTTTTTT. The encoded protein is CASSLAPGEAGELFF. V is TRBV5-1 and J is TRBJ2-2; the D gene is possibly TRBD2 (6 bases). This CDR3 has 15 amino acids. Germline-derived CDR1 and CDR2 are SGHRS and YFSETQ. Trimming took 0 bases from V and 6 from J, leaving 12 bases between them.

Only a few counts were recorded for this clone. This chain connects TRBV4-3 to TRBJ2-3; TRBD2 matches at 8 bases. Unmatched junction bases numbered 4, after V lost 2 bases and J lost 6 bases. The CDR3 runs 14 residues. CDR1 and CDR2 (germline): LGHNA, YSLEER. The CDR3, as DNA: TGCGCCAGCAGCCAATTTAGCGGGGCCGATACGCAGTATTTT. It is translated as CASSQFSGADTQYF.

The rearrangement links TRBV14 to TRBJ2-7, with a possible D match to TRBD2 (5 bases). The CDR3 is made up of 13 amino acids. V shed 4 bases and J shed 2 bases, with 9 bases lying between them. The germline CDR1 and CDR2 sequences are SGHDN and FVKESK. CDR3 sequence reads: CASSLGSPYEQYF. The CDR3 nucleotides are TGTGCCAGCAGCCTGGGGAGCCCCTACGAGCAGTACTTC. Full variable domain (remainder filled in from reference TRBV14 and TRBJ2-7): EAGVTQFPSHSVIEKGQTVTLRCDPISGHDNLYWYRRVMGKEIKFLLHFVKESKQDESGMPNNRFLAERTGGTYSTLKVQPAELEDSGVYFCASSLGSPYEQYFGPGTRLTVT.

Only one count was recorded for this clone. This chain uses TRBV2 with TRBJ2-7, with 7 nucleotides matching TRBD1. V lost 3 bases, J lost 0 bases, and 5 bases stayed unmatched. The CDR3 contains 15 residues. The germline V gene has CDR1 SNHLY and CDR2 FYNNEI. The CDR3 reads CASSEYRGNSYEQYF. CDR3 nucleotide sequence: TGTGCCAGCAGTGAGTACAGGGGAAACTCCTACGAGCAGTACTTC.

The genes are TRBV21-1 and TRBJ1-5; the DNA was not compared with TRBD1, the D call given in the table. TRBV21-1 is deemed a pseudogene. This CDR3 has 18 amino acids. CDR3 nucleotides: TGTGCCAGCAGCGACCGGGACAGGGGCGATTCTAGCAATCAGCCCCAGCATTTT. It yields the protein CASSDRDRGDSSNQPQHF.